The 11 T cell receptor beta chains below all came from one sample that was sequenced in a study of T cell responses to AZD1222 COVID-19 vaccine. Profiled with immunoSEQ multiplex PCR; TCRdb holds only in-frame clones, not every one. The table includes 100,000 or so clones, 75% to 90% detected once. The sequencing used peripheral blood, collected 28 days after the second AZD1222 dose. All receptors come from an adult who received the AZD1222 COVID-19 vaccine.

This clone was counted once. The chain links TRBV5-1 to TRBJ2-2, with D perhaps TRBD1 (5 bases). The CDR3 is 14 amino acids. Looked up from germline, CDR1 is SGHRS and CDR2 is YFSETQ. Trimming removed 9 bases at V and 0 bases at J, with 12 bases between. The CDR3 sequence is CATAWTTNTGELFF. The CDR3, as DNA: TGCGCCACTGCGTGGACAACGAACACCGGGGAGCTGTTTTTT. The full variable domain, rest sourced from reference TRBV5-1 and TRBJ2-2, is KAGVTQTPRYLIKTRGQQVTLSCSPISGHRSVSWYQQTPGQGLQFLFEYFSETQRNKGNFPGRFSGRQFSNSRSEMNVSTLELGDSALYLCATAWTTNTGELFFGEGSRLTVL.

The J gene is TRBJ2-7, the V gene TRBV7-5. TRBV7-5 is deemed a pseudogene. This CDR3 region has 16 residues. The CDR3 here is CVRSQGRSNQLYEQYF. CDR3 nucleotides: TGTGTCAGAAGCCAAGGACGGTCTAACCAACTCTACGAGCAGTACTTC.

J is TRBJ1-1 and V is TRBV2; 7 bases are shared with TRBD1. CDR1 SNHLY and CDR2 FYNNEI come from the germline V gene. The length of the CDR3 is 15 residues. V lost 4 bases and J lost 0; bases outside the gene matches: 5. CDR3 DNA: TGTGCCAGCAGTGCCCCCACAGGGGTGAACACTGAAGCTTTCTTT. Its translation: CASSAPTGVNTEAFF. Supplemented by reference TRBV2 and TRBJ1-1, the full variable domain reads EPEVTQTPSHQVTQMGQEVILRCVPISNHLYFYWYRQILGQKVEFLVSFYNNEISEKSEIFDDQFSVERPDGSNFTLKIRSTKLEDSAMYFCASSAPTGVNTEAFFGQGTRLTVV.

This clone was detected once. The chain uses TRBV11-2 and TRBJ2-3; tentative D call: TRBD1 (5 bases). This CDR3 is 13 amino acids long. Per germline, CDR1 SGHAT and CDR2 FQNNGV. Trimming stripped 5 bases from V and 7 bases from J, with 13 bases between. CDR3 bases: TGTGCCAGCAGCGGACGAGCAGGGAATACGCAGTATTTT. It codes for CASSGRAGNTQYF.

The rearrangement joins TRBV15 to TRBJ2-5; D unresolved. V lost 5 bases and J 1 base, leaving 11 bases between the germline ends. The CDR3 runs 14 residues. Germline values: CDR1 LNHNV, CDR2 YYDKDF (reference sequence). CDR3 DNA sequence: TGTGCCACCAGCCGCGAACTGGGCCAAGAGACCCAGTACTTC. Protein sequence: CATSRELGQETQYF.

The chain carries TRBV2 and TRBJ2-4, with D maybe TRBD1 (6 bases). The V gene lost 2 bases and the J gene lost 5 bases, with 13 bases spanning the gap. Germline CDR1 and CDR2: SNHLY and FYNNEI. This CDR3 has 15 residues. CDR3 region: CASSELATGQNIQYF. The CDR3 region has the DNA TGTGCCAGCAGTGAATTGGCGACAGGTCAAAACATTCAGTACTTC.

The chain carries TRBV29-1 and TRBJ1-1; tentative D call: TRBD1 (5 bases). Trimming left V 5 bases short and J 1 base short, with 8 bases between. Germline CDR1 is SQVTM and CDR2 is ANQGSEA. This CDR3 contains 12 residues. The CDR3 reads CSVRGGNTEAFF. The CDR3, as DNA: TGCAGCGTTCGGGGGGGGAACACTGAAGCTTTCTTT.

The chain joins TRBV28 to TRBJ2-7, with 7 bases matching TRBD1. Looked up from germline, CDR1 is MDHEN and CDR2 is SYDVKM. CDR3 size: 13 residues. The ends lost 3 bases at V and 3 bases at J; junction bases unmatched: 2. This chain's CDR3 is CASSFRDSYEQYF. The CDR3, as DNA: TGTGCCAGCAGTTTTAGGGACAGCTACGAGCAGTACTTC. Complete variable domain (other parts from reference TRBV28 and TRBJ2-7): DVKVTQSSRYLVKRTGEKVFLECVQDMDHENMFWYRQDPGLGLRLIYFSYDVKMKEKGDIPEGYSVSREKKERFSLILESASTNQTSMYLCASSFRDSYEQYFGPGTRLTVT.

The V gene is TRBV11-2, the J gene TRBJ2-3, with TRBD2 matching over 8 bases. Losses at the gene ends were 4 bases for V and 4 bases for J; bases not matched to a gene: 4. The CDR3 is made up of 14 amino acids. Germline lookup yields CDR1 SGHAT and CDR2 FQNNGV. The DNA of the CDR3 is TGTGCCAGCAGCTACAGCGGGGGCGCAGATACGCAGTATTTT. Amino acid sequence: CASSYSGGADTQYF.

The rearrangement joins TRBV5-4 to TRBJ2-4, with 9 bases aligning to TRBD1. CDR1 and CDR2 (germline): SGHNT, YYREEE (reference sequence). The CDR3 runs 17 residues. V dropped 0 bases and J dropped 0; count of bases not matched to a gene: 4. The CDR3 is CASSLGGQGLAKNIQYF. The CDR3 DNA is TGTGCCAGCAGCTTGGGGGGACAGGGCCTAGCCAAAAACATTCAGTACTTC.

The CDR3 protein is CASLADRYNEQFF. The CDR3 region has the DNA TGTGCCAGTTTAGCGGATAGATACAATGAGCAGTTCTTC. The chain links TRBV28 to TRBJ2-1, with a tentative D call TRBD2 (6 bases). The CDR3 totals 13 residues. The V end was cut by 9 bases, the J end by 4 bases, with 13 bases between. Germline values: CDR1 MDHEN, CDR2 SYDVKM.